This paragraph reports one T cell receptor (beta chain). There is no known antigen for this receptor. No base quality information exists; no much larger clone differs at one position. This record belongs to a study of blood T cell repertoires in COVID-19 (dated by TCRdb to 2018 to 2021). For context, the study as a whole: Samples covering the acute and convalescent phases of COVID-19 were provided by collaborators in the United States, Italy and Spain. The prospective study material was composed of cDNA or gDNA derived from T cells, B-cell-depleted T cells, or PBMCs. Sample metadata almost always included a de-identified subject ID, COVID-19 status, age in years and sex. A freely available public database, intended as a resource for researchers studying the immune response to SARS-CoV-2, is where the repertoires were released. The samples were drawn from the first 160 participants of the ongoing ImmuneRACE study and from more than 1,000 subjects provided by 6 global collaborators. Subjects who had been exposed to COVID-19, were actively infected with it, or had recovered from it provided the deeply sampled blood TCRbeta repertoires that made up the dataset. Where available, HLA class I and class II types were taken from metadata supplied by the sample provider and were not determined by assay-based typing. General study outcomes and caveats: Clinical and demographic metadata were provided uncurated, with the amount varying by source and participant.

Reading the germline V gene (reference sequence) gives CDR1 LNHDA and CDR2 SQIVND. Its CDR3 holds 15 amino acids, cysteine through phenylalanine. Here the CDR3 DNA is all that survives: 45 bases in frame from base 1. Between the V and J ends, shortened by 4 bases and 8 bases respectively, the junction contains 17 bases. The immunoSEQ Assay, a bias-controlled multiplex PCR, was used to amplify TCRbeta CDR3 regions from genomic DNA. The original pipeline was this. Nucleated cell counts per sample were estimated from amplification of reference gene primers within the assay. Sequence reads were collapsed and filtered to measure the absolute abundance of every unique TCRbeta CDR3 rearrangement. For each sample, productive Simpson clonality was calculated as the square root of Simpson's diversity index over productive rearrangements. TCRdb carries this immuneACCESS record with in-frame sequences only. Its versions omit some clonotypes, under half of them owing to an unresolved V gene in the studies checked, with the rest unexplained. That table is the source of V, J and clone size, and D and trimming were worked out from the DNA. This sample holds more than 95,000 clones; more than 70% were observed only once. Roughly 1.1% of the sample is taken by the ten largest.

Collaborating institutions collected whole blood in K2EDTA tubes following their own protocols. Collaborator samples were shipped for TCRbeta analysis as frozen whole blood, isolated PBMCs, or DNA extracted from either sample type. Material for sequencing was peripheral blood. The receptor was derived from a woman of 80 years or more with acute or convalescent COVID-19. The rearrangement combines TRBV19 with TRBJ1-4; no D segment can be confidently identified. The nucleotides read TGTGCCAGTAGTACGAGGGTTCAATACACCGAAAAACTGTTTTTT. Its coded protein is CASSTRVQYTEKLFF. Supplemented by the reference TRBV19 and TRBJ1-4 proteins around the CDR3, the complete variable domain is DGGITQSPKYLFRKEGQNVTLSCEQNLNHDAMYWYRQDPGQGLRLIYYSQIVNDFQKGDIAEGYSVSREKKESFPLTVTSAQKNPTAFYLCASSTRVQYTEKLFFGSGTQLSVL.